One and the same sample provided the 12 T cell receptor beta chains below, sequenced in a study of cytomegalovirus exposure and HLA in healthy donors. Use of 60 Vbeta and 13 Jbeta primers characterized the PCR. Assay used: immunoSEQ multiplex PCR; TCRdb lists only in-frame clones, some missing. The sample consists of roughly 100,000 clones, roughly 13% of them appearing once. Specimen: PBMCs. Every receptor here comes from a man aged 40-49 years in good health and CMV-seropositive.

This clone appeared a few times. V usage is TRBV28 and J usage is TRBJ2-5, with D tentatively TRBD1 (5 bases). The ends were cut back, 3 bases at V and 5 bases at J, with 13 bases in the middle. CDR3 length: 14 residues. The germline V gene encodes CDR1 MDHEN and CDR2 SYDVKM. DNA of the CDR3: TGTGCCAGCAGTTTCCTAGGGGCGCGGGAGACCCAGTACTTC. It encodes CASSFLGARETQYF. The full variable domain, in which reference TRBV28 and TRBJ2-5 provide the parts outside the CDR3, is DVKVTQSSRYLVKRTGEKVFLECVQDMDHENMFWYRQDPGLGLRLIYFSYDVKMKEKGDIPEGYSVSREKKERFSLILESASTNQTSMYLCASSFLGARETQYFGPGTRLLVL.

This chain joins TRBV4-1 and TRBJ1-5; 9 bases match TRBD1. The junction had 7 bases not matched to a gene; V was cut back by 3 bases and J by 1 base. The germline gives CDR1 MGHRA, CDR2 YSYEKL. The CDR3 contains 17 residues. CDR3 amino acids: CASSQDRGSRSNQPQHF. As DNA, the CDR3 is TGCGCCAGCAGCCAGGACAGGGGAAGTAGGAGCAATCAGCCCCAGCATTTT.

The chain couples TRBV7-6 to TRBJ2-1; 7 bases fit TRBD1. Trimming at V came to 0 bases and at J to 4 bases, leaving 15 bases not matched to a gene. The CDR3 is made up of 19 amino acids. Germline loops: CDR1 SGHVS, CDR2 FNYEAQ. The CDR3 spells CASSLANARWDSSYNEQFF. The CDR3 DNA sequence: TGTGCCAGCAGCTTAGCAAATGCCCGGTGGGACAGCTCGTACAATGAGCAGTTCTTC. The full variable domain, with the rest looked up from reference TRBV7-6 and TRBJ2-1, is GAGVSQSPRYKVTKRGQDVALRCDPISGHVSLYWYRQALGQGPEFLTYFNYEAQQDKSGLPNDRFSAERPEGSISTLTIQRTEQRDSAMYRCASSLANARWDSSYNEQFFGPGTRLTVL.

This chain links TRBV7-2 with TRBJ2-7; TRBD2 might be the D (6 bases). The CDR3 sequence is 14 residues long. Germline assignment: CDR1 SGHTA and CDR2 FQGNSA. V was pared by 4 bases and J by 5 bases, with 15 bases between. CDR3 sequence: CASSWGLPGDEQYF. The DNA for the CDR3 is TGTGCCAGCAGCTGGGGACTGCCCGGAGACGAGCAGTACTTC. Looking up the rest from reference TRBV7-2 and TRBJ2-7 gives the full variable domain: GAGVSQSPSNKVTEKGKDVELRCDPISGHTALYWYRQSLGQGLEFLIYFQGNSAPDKSGLPSDRFSAERTGGSVSTLTIQRTQQEDSAVYLCASSWGLPGDEQYFGPGTRLTVT.

This clone was counted a few times. The chain couples TRBV19 to TRBJ2-7, with D possibly matching TRBD1 (6 bases). The CDR3 extends over 13 amino acids. Germline V gene lookup returns CDR1 LNHDA and CDR2 SQIVND (reference sequence). Trimming took off 7 bases at V and 3 bases at J, with 13 bases between the two ends. The CDR3 DNA follows: TGTGCCAGTACCCAACAGGGTAGCTACGAGCAGTACTTC. Its protein product is CASTQQGSYEQYF.

This clone was seen a handful of times. The identical CDR3 is also encoded by other nucleotide sequences in the sample. This chain joins TRBV29-1 and TRBJ1-1, with TRBD1 matching over 7 bases. Germline assignment: CDR1 SQVTM and CDR2 ANQGSEA. With V trimmed by 7 bases and J by 1 base, 6 bases remained unmatched. The CDR3 contains 13 residues. The CDR3 loop reads CSANRGANTEAFF. In DNA form, the CDR3 reads TGCAGCGCAAACAGGGGAGCGAACACTGAAGCTTTCTTT.

This clone appeared a few times. The chain employs TRBV5-8 and TRBJ2-7; possibly TRBD2 for D (6 bases). There are 13 residues in the CDR3. Germline V lookup: CDR1 SGHTS, CDR2 YDEGEE. V was cut by 4 bases and J by 3 bases, with 11 bases left in between. In nucleotides, the CDR3 is TGTGCCAGCAGCCTCCTGCGGGGCTACGAGCAGTACTTC. It is translated as CASSLLRGYEQYF. The whole variable domain, remainder taken from reference TRBV5-8 and TRBJ2-7, is EAGVTQSPTHLIKTRGQQATLRCSPISGHTSVYWYQQALGLGLQFLLWYDEGEERNRGNFPPRFSGRQFPNYSSELNVNALELEDSALYLCASSLLRGYEQYFGPGTRLTVT.

The V gene is TRBV5-1, the J gene TRBJ1-6; 9 positions agree with TRBD1. V lost 0 bases and J lost 14; bases outside the gene matches: 6. The length of the CDR3 is 14 residues. Germline CDR1 SGHRS, CDR2 YFSETQ. CDR3 nucleotide sequence: TGCGCCAGCAGCTTGGGGACAGGGGACGAGGCCCTCCACTTT. The encoded protein is CASSLGTGDEALHF.

This clone has more than one count but fewer than ten. V usage is TRBV5-8 and J usage is TRBJ2-2; 8 bases match TRBD1. V lost 5 bases, J lost 3 bases, and 9 bases stayed unmatched. The CDR3 is 16 amino acids. Per germline, CDR1 SGHTS and CDR2 YDEGEE. The CDR3 DNA is TGTGCCAGCAGTCAAGACAGGGGCGCCGACACCGGGGAGCTGTTTTTT. Translating gives CASSQDRGADTGELFF.

This clone was detected only once. The chain combines TRBV27 with TRBJ2-7; 9 positions agree with TRBD1. Germline V gives CDR1 MNHEY, CDR2 SMNVEV (reference sequence). Losses at the gene ends were 5 bases for V and 5 bases for J; bases not matched to a gene: 10. The CDR3 consists of 15 residues. The CDR3 DNA reads TGTGCCAGCAGTATACCCGGGACAGGGTTACACGAGCAGTACTTC. Translated, it gives CASSIPGTGLHEQYF.

The rearrangement uses TRBV5-1 and TRBJ2-2; TRBD1 matches at 8 bases. Germline CDR1 and CDR2: SGHRS and YFSETQ. The CDR3 spans 16 residues. The ends lost 1 base at V and 6 bases at J; junction bases unmatched: 8. The CDR3 coding sequence is TGCGCCAGCAGCTTGTGGGCAGGGGGCTCCGCCGGGGAGCTGTTTTTT. This gives the protein CASSLWAGGSAGELFF.

V and J are TRBV27 and TRBJ2-3; possible D gene TRBD2, 6 bases. Germline V gene lookup returns CDR1 MNHEY and CDR2 SMNVEV (reference sequence). The V and J ends lost 6 bases and 2 bases respectively, with 15 bases between them. The CDR3 is made up of 15 amino acids. CDR3 nucleotide sequence: TGTGCCAGCAGCCGGACGGGGGTCCTCACAGATACGCAGTATTTT. It encodes CASSRTGVLTDTQYF.